This TCR beta chain was observed in a study of blood T cell repertoires in COVID-19. Whole-study context: COVID-19 samples collected from the United States, Italy and Spain covered acute and convalescent phases. In each case, the material was cDNA or gDNA derived from T cells, B-cell-depleted T cells, or PBMCs.

CDR1 is MNHNS, CDR2 SASEGT, per germline. The CDR3 consists of 16 residues. V shed 2 bases and J 1 base; nucleotides not matched to a gene: 5. The assay was immunoSEQ multiplex PCR, and TCRdb's table has in-frame clones only and misses some. This table has some 48,000 clones, roughly 86% appearing once. This TCR derives from a man between 45 and 60 years old with active COVID-19. V usage is TRBV6-1 and J usage is TRBJ2-1; TRBD2 agrees at 7 bases. Sequenced input: peripheral blood. CDR3 nucleotide sequence: TGTGCCAGCAGTGAACGACCCGGGGGGTCCTACAATGAGCAGTTCTTC. As protein: CASSERPGGSYNEQFF.